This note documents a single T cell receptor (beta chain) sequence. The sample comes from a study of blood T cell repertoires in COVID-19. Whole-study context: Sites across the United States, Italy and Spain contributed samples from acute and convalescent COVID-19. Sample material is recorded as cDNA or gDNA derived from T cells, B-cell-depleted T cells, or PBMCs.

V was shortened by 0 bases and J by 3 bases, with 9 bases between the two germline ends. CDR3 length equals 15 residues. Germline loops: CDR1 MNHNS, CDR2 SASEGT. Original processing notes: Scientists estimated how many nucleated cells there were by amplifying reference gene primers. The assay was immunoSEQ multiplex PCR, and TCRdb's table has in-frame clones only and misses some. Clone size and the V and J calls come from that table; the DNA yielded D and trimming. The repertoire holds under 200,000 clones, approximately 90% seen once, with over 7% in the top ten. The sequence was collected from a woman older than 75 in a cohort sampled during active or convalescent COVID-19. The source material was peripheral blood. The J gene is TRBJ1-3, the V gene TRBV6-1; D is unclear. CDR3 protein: CASSEAAGIGNTIYF. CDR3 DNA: TGTGCCAGCAGTGAAGCGGCCGGGATTGGAAACACCATATATTTT.